Sequencing of this T cell receptor beta chain was carried out in a study of cytomegalovirus exposure and HLA in healthy donors. Study information: Previous work identified around 120 million unique TCR beta sequences from roughly 180 million T cells. Points from the study as a whole: According to a later analysis, most TCR beta chains associated with CMV appeared HLA-restricted. Earlier results showed most TCR beta V segments being productive about 87% or about 30% of the time.

The CDR3 extends over 12 amino acids. Trimming stripped 0 bases from V and 10 bases from J, with 7 bases between. The germline gives CDR1 GTSNPN, CDR2 SVGIG (reference sequence). In the PCR, 60 Vbeta and 13 Jbeta primers were used. Generated by immunoSEQ multiplex PCR, the TCRdb table keeps only in-frame clones and is missing some. Among around 160,000 clones listed, about 76% were seen once. Comment on this clone: The antigen remains unidentified.

V gene TRBV30 combines with J gene TRBJ1-6; D gene unclear. The receptor comes from a male donor in good health and CMV-seropositive. The sample consisted of PBMCs. The DNA of the CDR3 is TGTGCCTGGAGTGTAAACAGATCACCCCTCCACTTT. Protein product: CAWSVNRSPLHF.